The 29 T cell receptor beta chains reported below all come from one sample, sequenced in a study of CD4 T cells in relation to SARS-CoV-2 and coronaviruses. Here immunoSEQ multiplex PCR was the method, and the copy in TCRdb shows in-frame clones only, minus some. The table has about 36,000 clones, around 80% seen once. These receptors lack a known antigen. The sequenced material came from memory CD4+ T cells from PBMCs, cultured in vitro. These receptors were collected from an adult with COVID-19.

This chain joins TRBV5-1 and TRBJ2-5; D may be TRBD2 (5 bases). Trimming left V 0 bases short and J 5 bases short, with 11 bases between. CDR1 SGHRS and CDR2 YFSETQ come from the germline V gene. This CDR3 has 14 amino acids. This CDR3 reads CASSLGSGKETQYF. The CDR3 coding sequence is TGCGCCAGCAGCTTGGGGTCCGGGAAGGAGACCCAGTACTTC.

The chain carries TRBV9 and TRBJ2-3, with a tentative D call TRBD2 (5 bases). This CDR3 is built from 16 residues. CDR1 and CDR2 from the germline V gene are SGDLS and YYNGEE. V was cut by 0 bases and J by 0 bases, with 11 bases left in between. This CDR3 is CASSVGPSGSTDTQYF. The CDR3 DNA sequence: TGTGCCAGCAGCGTAGGTCCCAGCGGCAGCACAGATACGCAGTATTTT. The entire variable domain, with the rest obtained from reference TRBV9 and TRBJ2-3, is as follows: DSGVTQTPKHLITATGQRVTLRCSPRSGDLSVYWYQQSLDQGLQFLIQYYNGEERAKGNILERFSAQQFPDLHSELNLSSLELGDSALYFCASSVGPSGSTDTQYFGPGTRLTVL.

CDR3 in DNA: TGTGCCAGCAGCCGCGGACTAGACTACGAGCAGTACTTC. Its translation: CASSRGLDYEQYF. The V gene is TRBV7-2, the J gene TRBJ2-7, with TRBD2 identical over 7 bases. The ends lost 5 bases at V and 3 bases at J; junction bases unmatched: 4. The CDR3 consists of 13 residues. From germline, CDR1 is SGHTA and CDR2 FQGNSA.

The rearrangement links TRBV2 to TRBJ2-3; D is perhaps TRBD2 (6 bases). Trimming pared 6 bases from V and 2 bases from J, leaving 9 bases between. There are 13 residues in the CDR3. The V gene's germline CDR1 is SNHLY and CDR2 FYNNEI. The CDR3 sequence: CASRVADTDTQYF. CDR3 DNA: TGTGCCAGCAGGGTAGCGGACACAGATACGCAGTATTTT. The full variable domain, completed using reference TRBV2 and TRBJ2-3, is EPEVTQTPSHQVTQMGQEVILRCVPISNHLYFYWYRQILGQKVEFLVSFYNNEISEKSEIFDDQFSVERPDGSNFTLKIRSTKLEDSAMYFCASRVADTDTQYFGPGTRLTVL.

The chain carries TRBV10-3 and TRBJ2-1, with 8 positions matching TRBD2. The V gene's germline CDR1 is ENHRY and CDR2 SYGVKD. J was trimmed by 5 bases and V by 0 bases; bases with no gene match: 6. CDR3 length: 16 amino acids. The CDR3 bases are TGTGCCATCAGTGAGTCGACGGGGGGGACCCACAATGAGCAGTTCTTC. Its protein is CAISESTGGTHNEQFF.

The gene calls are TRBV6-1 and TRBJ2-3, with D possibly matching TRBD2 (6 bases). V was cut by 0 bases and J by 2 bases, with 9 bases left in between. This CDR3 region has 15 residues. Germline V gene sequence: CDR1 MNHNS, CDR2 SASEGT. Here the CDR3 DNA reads TGTGCCAGCAGTGAAGCGGACTATATCACAGATACGCAGTATTTT. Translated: CASSEADYITDTQYF.

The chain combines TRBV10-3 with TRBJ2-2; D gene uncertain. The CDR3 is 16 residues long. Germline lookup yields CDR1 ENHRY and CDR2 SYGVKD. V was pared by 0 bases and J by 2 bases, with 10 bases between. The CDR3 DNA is TGTGCCATCAGTGAGTCACACAATTTAAACACCGGGGAGCTGTTTTTT. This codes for CAISESHNLNTGELFF.

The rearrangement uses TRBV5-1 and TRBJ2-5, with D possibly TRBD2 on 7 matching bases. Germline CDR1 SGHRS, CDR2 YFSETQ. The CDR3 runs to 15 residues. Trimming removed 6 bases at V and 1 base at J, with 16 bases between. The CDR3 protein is CASNPGGGAQETQYF. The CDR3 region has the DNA TGCGCCAGCAACCCTGGTGGGGGGGCCCAAGAGACCCAGTACTTC.

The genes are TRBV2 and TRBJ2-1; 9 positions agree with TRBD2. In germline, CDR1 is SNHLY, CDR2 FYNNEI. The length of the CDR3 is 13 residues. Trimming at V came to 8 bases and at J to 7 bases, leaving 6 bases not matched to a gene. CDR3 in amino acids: CASGLAPRNEQFF. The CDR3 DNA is TGTGCCAGCGGACTAGCGCCGCGAAATGAGCAGTTCTTC.

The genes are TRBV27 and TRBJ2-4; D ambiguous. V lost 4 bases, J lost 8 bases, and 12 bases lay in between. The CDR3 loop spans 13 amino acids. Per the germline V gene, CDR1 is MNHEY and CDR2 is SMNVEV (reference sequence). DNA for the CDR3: TGTGCCAGCAGTTATAAAGGTTCGGACATTCAGTACTTC. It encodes CASSYKGSDIQYF.

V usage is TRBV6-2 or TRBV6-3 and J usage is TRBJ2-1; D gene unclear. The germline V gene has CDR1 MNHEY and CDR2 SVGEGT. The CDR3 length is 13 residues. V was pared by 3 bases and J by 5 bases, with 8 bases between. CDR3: CASSYAMNNEQFF. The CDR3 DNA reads TGTGCCAGCAGTTATGCGATGAACAATGAGCAGTTCTTC.

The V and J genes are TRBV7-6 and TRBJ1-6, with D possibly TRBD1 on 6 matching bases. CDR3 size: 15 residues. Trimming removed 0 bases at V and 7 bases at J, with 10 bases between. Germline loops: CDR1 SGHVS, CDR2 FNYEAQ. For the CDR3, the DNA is TGTGCCAGCAGCTTAGCCGGACAGAGGAATTCACCCCTCCACTTT. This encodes CASSLAGQRNSPLHF.

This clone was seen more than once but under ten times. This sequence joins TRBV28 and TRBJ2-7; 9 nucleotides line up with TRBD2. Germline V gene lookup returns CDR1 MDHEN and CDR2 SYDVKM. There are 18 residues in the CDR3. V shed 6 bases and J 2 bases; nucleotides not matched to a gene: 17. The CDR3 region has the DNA TGTGCCAGCAGATCTATGACAGGAAGACTAGCGGAAACCTACGAGCAGTACTTC. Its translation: CASRSMTGRLAETYEQYF.

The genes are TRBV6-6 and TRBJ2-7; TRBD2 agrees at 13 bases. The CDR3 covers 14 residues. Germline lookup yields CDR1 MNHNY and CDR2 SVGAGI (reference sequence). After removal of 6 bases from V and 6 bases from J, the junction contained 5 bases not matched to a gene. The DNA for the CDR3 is TGTGCCAGCAGGACTAGCGGGAGGATGAGCGAGCAGTACTTC. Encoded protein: CASRTSGRMSEQYF.

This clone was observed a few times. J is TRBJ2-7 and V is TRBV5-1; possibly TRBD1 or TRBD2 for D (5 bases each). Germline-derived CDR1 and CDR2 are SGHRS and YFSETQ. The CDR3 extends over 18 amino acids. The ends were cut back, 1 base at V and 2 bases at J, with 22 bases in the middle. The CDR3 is CASSLPAIRESGAYEQYF. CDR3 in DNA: TGCGCCAGCAGCTTGCCCGCGATCAGGGAGTCCGGGGCCTACGAGCAGTACTTC.

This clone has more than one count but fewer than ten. CDR3 amino acids: CASSPTRGGSGETQYF. CDR3 bases: TGTGCCAGCTCACCTACGAGGGGCGGGTCCGGGGAGACCCAGTACTTC. The chain couples TRBV18 to TRBJ2-5; either TRBD1 or TRBD2 may supply D (5 bases each). This CDR3 is 16 amino acids long. Looked up from germline, CDR1 is KGHSH and CDR2 is LQKENI. V lost 3 bases and J lost 5, with 19 bases in between.

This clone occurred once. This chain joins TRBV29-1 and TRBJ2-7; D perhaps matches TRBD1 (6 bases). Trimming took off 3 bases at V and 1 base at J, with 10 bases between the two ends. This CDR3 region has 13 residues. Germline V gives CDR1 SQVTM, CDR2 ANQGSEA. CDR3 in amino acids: CSVDETGSYEQYF. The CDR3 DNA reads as TGCAGCGTTGACGAAACAGGGTCCTACGAGCAGTACTTC.

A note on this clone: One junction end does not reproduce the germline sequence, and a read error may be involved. DNA of the CDR3: TGTGCCGGCAGAACAGGGGGCCTGGTTAATGAAAAACTGTTTTTT. It is translated as CAGRTGGLVNEKLFF. J is TRBJ1-4 and V is TRBV2, with 9 bases that match TRBD1. Germline CDR1 reads SNHLY; CDR2 reads FYNNEI. The CDR3 is 15 amino acids.

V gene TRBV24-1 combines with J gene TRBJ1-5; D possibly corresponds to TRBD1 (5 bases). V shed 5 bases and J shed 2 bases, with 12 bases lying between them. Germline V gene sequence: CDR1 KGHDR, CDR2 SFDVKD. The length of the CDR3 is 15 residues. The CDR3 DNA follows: TGTGCCACCAGTGGTGCAGGGACGGGCAATCAGCCCCAGCATTTT. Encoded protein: CATSGAGTGNQPQHF.

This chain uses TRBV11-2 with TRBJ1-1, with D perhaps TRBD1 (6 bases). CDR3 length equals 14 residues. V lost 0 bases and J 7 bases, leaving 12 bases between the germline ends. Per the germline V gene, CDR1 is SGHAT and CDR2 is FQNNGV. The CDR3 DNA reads TGTGCCAGCAGCTTAGAGGCAGGGGTTCATGAAGCTTTCTTT. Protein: CASSLEAGVHEAFF.

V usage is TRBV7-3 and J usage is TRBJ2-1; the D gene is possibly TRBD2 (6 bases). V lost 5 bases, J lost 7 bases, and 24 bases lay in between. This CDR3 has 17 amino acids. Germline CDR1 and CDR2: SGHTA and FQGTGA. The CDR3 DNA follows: TGTGCCAGCAGCGCCGGGACTGGACCGGGGCACAATAATGAGCAGTTCTTC. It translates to CASSAGTGPGHNNEQFF.

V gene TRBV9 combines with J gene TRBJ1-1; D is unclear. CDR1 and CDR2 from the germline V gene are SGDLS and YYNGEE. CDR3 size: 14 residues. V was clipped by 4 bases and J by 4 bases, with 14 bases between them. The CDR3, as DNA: TGTGCCAGCAGCCTAGGGAAGGGTAGCACTGAAGCTTTCTTT. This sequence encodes CASSLGKGSTEAFF.

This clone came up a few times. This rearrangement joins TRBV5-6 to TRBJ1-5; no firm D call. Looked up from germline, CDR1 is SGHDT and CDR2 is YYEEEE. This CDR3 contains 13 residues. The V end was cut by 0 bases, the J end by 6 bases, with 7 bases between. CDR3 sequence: CASSLATGQPQHF. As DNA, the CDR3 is TGTGCCAGCAGCTTGGCCACGGGTCAGCCCCAGCATTTT.

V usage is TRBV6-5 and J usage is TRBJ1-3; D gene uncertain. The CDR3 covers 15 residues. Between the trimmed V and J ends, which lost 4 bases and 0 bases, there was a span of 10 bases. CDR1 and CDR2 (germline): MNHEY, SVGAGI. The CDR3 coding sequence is TGTGCCAGCAGTTCCAGATACAACTCTGGAAACACCATATATTTT. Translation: CASSSRYNSGNTIYF.

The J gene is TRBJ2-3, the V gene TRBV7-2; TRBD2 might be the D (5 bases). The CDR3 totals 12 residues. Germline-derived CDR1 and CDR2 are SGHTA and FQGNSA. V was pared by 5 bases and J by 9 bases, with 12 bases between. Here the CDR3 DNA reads TGTGCCAGCAGCACAGCGGAGAGAACGCAGTATTTT. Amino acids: CASSTAERTQYF.

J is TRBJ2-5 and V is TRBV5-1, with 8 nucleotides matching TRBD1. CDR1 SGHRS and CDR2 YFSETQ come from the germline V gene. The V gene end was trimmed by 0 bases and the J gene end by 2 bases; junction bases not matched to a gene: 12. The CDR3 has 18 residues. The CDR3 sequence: CASSLGRGLSIRQETQYF. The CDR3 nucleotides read TGCGCCAGCAGCTTGGGCAGGGGGCTATCTATCAGGCAAGAGACCCAGTACTTC.

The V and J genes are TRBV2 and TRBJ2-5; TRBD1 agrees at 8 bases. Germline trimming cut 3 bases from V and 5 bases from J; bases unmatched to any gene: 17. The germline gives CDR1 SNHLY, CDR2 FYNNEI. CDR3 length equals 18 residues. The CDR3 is CASSDNRGWRDGGETQYF. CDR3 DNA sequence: TGTGCCAGCAGTGACAACAGGGGGTGGCGGGACGGGGGCGAGACCCAGTACTTC. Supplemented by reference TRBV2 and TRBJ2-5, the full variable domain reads EPEVTQTPSHQVTQMGQEVILRCVPISNHLYFYWYRQILGQKVEFLVSFYNNEISEKSEIFDDQFSVERPDGSNFTLKIRSTKLEDSAMYFCASSDNRGWRDGGETQYFGPGTRLLVL.

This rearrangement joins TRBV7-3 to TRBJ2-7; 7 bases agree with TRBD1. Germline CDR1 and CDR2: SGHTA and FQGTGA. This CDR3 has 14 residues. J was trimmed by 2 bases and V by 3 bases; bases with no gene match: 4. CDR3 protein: CASSLTGNPYEQYF. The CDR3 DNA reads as TGTGCCAGCAGCTTGACAGGGAACCCCTACGAGCAGTACTTC. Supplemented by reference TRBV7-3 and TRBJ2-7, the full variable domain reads GAGVSQTPSNKVTEKGKYVELRCDPISGHTALYWYRQSLGQGPEFLIYFQGTGAADDSGLPNDRFFAVRPEGSVSTLKIQRTERGDSAVYLCASSLTGNPYEQYFGPGTRLTVT.

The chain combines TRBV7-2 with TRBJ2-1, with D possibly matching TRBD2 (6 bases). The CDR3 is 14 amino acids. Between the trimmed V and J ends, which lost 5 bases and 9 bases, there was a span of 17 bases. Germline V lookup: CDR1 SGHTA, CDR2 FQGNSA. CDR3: CASSKPGAVAEQFF. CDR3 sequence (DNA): TGTGCCAGCAGCAAGCCGGGAGCAGTTGCTGAGCAGTTCTTC.